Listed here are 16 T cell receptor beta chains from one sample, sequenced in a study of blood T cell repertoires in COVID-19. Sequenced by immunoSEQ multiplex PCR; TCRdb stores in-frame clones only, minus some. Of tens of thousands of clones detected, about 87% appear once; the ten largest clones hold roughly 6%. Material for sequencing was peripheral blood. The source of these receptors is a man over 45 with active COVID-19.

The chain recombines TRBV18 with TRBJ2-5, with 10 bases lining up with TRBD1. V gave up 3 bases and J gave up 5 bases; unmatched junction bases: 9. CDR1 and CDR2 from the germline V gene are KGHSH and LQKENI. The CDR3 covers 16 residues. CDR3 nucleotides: TGTGCCAGCTCACCCCAGACAGGGGGCTTGGGGGAGACCCAGTACTTC. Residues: CASSPQTGGLGETQYF. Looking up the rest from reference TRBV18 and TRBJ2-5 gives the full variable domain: NAGVMQNPRHLVRRRGQEARLRCSPMKGHSHVYWYRQLPEEGLKFMVYLQKENIIDESGMPKERFSAEFPKEGPSILRIQQVVRGDSAAYFCASSPQTGGLGETQYFGPGTRLLVL.

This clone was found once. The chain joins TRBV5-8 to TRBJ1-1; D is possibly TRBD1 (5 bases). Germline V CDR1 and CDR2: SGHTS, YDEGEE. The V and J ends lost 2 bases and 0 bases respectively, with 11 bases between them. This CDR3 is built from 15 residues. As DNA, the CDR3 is TGTGCCAGCAGCTTCGGCCCAGGGCTGAACACTGAAGCTTTCTTT. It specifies CASSFGPGLNTEAFF. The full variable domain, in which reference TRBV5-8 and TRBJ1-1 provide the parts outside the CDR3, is EAGVTQSPTHLIKTRGQQATLRCSPISGHTSVYWYQQALGLGLQFLLWYDEGEERNRGNFPPRFSGRQFPNYSSELNVNALELEDSALYLCASSFGPGLNTEAFFGQGTRLTVV.

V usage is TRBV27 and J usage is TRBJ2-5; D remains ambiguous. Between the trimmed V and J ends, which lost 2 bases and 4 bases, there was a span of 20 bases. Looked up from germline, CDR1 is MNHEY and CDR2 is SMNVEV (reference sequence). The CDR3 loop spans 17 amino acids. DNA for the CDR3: TGTGCCAGCAGTTTAATAAACAGTCTGCTGACAATAGAGACCCAGTACTTC. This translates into CASSLINSLLTIETQYF.

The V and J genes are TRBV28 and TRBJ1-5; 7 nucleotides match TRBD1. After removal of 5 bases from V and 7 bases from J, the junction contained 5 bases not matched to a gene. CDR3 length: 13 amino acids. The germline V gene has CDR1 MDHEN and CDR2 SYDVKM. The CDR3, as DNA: TGTGCCAGCAGTGATCAGGGGGACCAGCCCCAGCATTTT. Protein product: CASSDQGDQPQHF. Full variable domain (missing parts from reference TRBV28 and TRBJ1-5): DVKVTQSSRYLVKRTGEKVFLECVQDMDHENMFWYRQDPGLGLRLIYFSYDVKMKEKGDIPEGYSVSREKKERFSLILESASTNQTSMYLCASSDQGDQPQHFGDGTRLSIL.

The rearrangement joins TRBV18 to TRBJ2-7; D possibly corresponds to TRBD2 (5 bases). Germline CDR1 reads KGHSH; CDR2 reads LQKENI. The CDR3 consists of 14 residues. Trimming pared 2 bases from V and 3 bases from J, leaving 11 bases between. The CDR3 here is CASSPNRGDYEQYF. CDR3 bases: TGTGCCAGCTCACCAAACCGGGGAGACTACGAGCAGTACTTC.

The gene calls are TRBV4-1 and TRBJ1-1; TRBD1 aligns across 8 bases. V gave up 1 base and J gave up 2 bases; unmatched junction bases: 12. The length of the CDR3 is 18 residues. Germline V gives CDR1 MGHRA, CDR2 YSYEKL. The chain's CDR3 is CASSQGGIRQGLNTEAFF. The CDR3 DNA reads TGCGCCAGCAGCCAAGGCGGGATCCGACAGGGGCTTAACACTGAAGCTTTCTTT.

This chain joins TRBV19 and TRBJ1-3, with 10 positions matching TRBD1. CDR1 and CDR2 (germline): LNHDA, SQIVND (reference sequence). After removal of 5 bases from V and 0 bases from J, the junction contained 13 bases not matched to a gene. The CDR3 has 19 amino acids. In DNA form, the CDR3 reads TGTGCCAGTAGTGGAAGACAGGGGGCAATTAAACACTCTGGAAACACCATATATTTT. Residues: CASSGRQGAIKHSGNTIYF.

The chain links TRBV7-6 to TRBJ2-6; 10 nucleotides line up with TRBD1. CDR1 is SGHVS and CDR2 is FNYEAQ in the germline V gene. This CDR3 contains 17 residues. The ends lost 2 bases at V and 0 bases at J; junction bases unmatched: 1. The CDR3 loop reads CASSLRQGASGANVLTF. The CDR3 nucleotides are TGTGCCAGCAGCTTACGACAGGGGGCCTCTGGGGCCAACGTCCTGACTTTC.

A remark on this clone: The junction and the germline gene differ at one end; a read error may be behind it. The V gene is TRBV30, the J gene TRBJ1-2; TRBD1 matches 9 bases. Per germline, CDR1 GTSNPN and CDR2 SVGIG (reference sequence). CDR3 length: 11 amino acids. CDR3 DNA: TGTGCCTGGACGGGACAGGGCTCCTTGGCCTTC. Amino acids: CAWTGQGSLAF.

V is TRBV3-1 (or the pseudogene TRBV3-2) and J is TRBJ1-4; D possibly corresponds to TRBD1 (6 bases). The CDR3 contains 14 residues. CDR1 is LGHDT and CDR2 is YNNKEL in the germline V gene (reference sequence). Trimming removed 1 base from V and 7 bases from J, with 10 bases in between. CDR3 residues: CASSQAIRGEKLFF. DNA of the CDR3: TGTGCCAGCAGCCAAGCCATCAGGGGTGAAAAACTGTTTTTT.

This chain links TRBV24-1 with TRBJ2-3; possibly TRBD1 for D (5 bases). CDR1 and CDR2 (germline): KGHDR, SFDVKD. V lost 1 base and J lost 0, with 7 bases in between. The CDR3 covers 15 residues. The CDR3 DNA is TGTGCCACCAGTGATTTATGGGGCAGCACAGATACGCAGTATTTT. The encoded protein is CATSDLWGSTDTQYF.

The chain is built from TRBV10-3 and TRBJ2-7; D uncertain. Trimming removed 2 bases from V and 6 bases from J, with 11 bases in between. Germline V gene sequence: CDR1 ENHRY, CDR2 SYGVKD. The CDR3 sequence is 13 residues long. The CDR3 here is CAISEVPSGEQYF. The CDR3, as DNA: TGTGCCATCAGTGAGGTGCCCTCGGGCGAGCAGTACTTC.

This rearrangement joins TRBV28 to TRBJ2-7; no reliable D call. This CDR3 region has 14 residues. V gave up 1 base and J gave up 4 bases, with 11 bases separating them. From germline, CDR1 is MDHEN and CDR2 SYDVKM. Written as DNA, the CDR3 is TGTGCCAGCAGTTTATTCGCACAGAGTTACGAGCAGTACTTC. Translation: CASSLFAQSYEQYF.

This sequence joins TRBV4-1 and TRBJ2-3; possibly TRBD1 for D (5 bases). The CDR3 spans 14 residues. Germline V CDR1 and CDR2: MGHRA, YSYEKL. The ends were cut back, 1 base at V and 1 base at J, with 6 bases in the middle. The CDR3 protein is CASSQVQGTDTQYF. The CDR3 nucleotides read TGCGCCAGCAGCCAAGTACAGGGCACAGATACGCAGTATTTT.

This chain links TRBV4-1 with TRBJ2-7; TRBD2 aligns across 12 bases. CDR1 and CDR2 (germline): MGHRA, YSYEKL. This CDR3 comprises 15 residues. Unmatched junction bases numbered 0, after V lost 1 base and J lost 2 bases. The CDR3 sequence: CASSQGLAGAYEQYF. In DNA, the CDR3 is TGCGCCAGCAGCCAAGGACTAGCGGGAGCCTACGAGCAGTACTTC.

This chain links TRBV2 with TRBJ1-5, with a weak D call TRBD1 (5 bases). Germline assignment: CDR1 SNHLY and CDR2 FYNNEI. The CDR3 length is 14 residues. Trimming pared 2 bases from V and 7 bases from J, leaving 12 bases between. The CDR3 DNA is TGTGCCAGCAGTGAAAGTATGGGGCGGCAGCCCCAGCATTTT. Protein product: CASSESMGRQPQHF.